This is a list of T cell receptor beta chains from one sample in a study of shared clonotypes between healthy human individuals. Assay used: immunoSEQ multiplex PCR; TCRdb lists only in-frame clones, some missing. This sample carries about 360,000 clones, around 70% of them seen once, and the ten largest clones take over 9.5%. The sequenced sample consisted of memory CD4+ T cells sorted from blood. All receptors derive from a young man in good health. Each CDR3 is given with its conserved first and last residue. The D gene is left open where the match is weak. Not every row has a clone size; where given, it reads once, few, many or a size class.

13 | TRBJ2-1 | TRBV29-1 | - | - | CSVPADRHNEQFF | TGCAGCGTTCCCGCGGACAGACACAATGAGCAGTTCTTC
13 | TRBJ2-7 | TRBV5-4 | - | - | CASKTHASYEQYF | TGTGCCAGCAAGACCCACGCTTCCTACGAGCAGTACTTC
16 | TRBJ1-3 | TRBV9 | - | once | CASSVDVGGSGNTIYF | TGTGCCAGCAGCGTAGATGTAGGAGGCTCTGGAAACACCATATATTTT
15 | TRBJ2-3 | TRBV28 | TRBD1 | - | CASSRRQGAADTQYF | TGTGCCAGCAGCCGGAGACAGGGCGCCGCAGATACGCAGTATTTT
15 | TRBJ1-4 | TRBV5-5 | - | - | CASSKGPPESEKLFF | TGTGCCAGCAGCAAGGGACCGCCCGAGTCGGAAAAACTGTTTTTT
15 | TRBJ2-6 | TRBV7-8 | - | - | CASSLRVAGANVLTF | TGTGCCAGCAGCTTAAGGGTGGCTGGGGCCAACGTCCTGACTTTC
18 | TRBJ2-1 | TRBV18 | - | - | CASSPPPRGAWAYNEQFF | TGTGCCAGCTCACCCCCCCCCAGGGGCGCTTGGGCTTACAATGAGCAGTTCTTC
13 | TRBJ2-1 | TRBV11-1 | - | - | CASSSDFYNEQFF | TGTGCCAGCAGTTCGGACTTTTACAATGAGCAGTTCTTC
14 | TRBJ2-7 | TRBV10-3 | - | - | CAISESGLNYEQYF | TGTGCCATCAGTGAGTCGGGACTTAACTACGAGCAGTACTTC
14 | TRBJ1-2 | TRBV6-5 | - | few | CASRRPGSNYGYTF | TGTGCCAGCAGGCGCCCCGGCAGCAACTATGGCTACACCTTC
16 | TRBJ1-4 | TRBV15 | TRBD1 | - | CATSRNGRGLDEKLFF | TGTGCCACCAGCAGGAACGGCAGGGGGCTCGATGAAAAACTGTTTTTT
11 | TRBJ2-5 | TRBV11-2 | - | many | CASSSWETQYF | TGTGCCAGCAGCTCGTGGGAGACCCAGTACTTC